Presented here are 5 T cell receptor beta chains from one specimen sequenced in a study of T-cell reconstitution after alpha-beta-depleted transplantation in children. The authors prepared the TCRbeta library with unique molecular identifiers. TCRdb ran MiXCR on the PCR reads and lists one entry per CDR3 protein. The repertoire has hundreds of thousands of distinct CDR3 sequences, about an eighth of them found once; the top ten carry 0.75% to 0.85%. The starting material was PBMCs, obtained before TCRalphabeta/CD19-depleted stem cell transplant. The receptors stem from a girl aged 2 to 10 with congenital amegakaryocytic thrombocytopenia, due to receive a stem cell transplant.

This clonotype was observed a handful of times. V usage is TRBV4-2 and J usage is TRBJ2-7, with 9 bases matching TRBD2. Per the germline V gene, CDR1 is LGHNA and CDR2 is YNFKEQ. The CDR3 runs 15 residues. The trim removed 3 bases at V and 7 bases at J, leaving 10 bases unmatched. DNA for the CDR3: TGTGCCAGCAGCCAGGAATTAGCGGGGGTGGGGGAGCAGTACTTC. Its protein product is CASSQELAGVGEQYF.

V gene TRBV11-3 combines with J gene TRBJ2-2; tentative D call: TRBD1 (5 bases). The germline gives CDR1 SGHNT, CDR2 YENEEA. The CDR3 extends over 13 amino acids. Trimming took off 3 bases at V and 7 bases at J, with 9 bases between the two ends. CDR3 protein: CASSLGPGGELFF. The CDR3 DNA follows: TGTGCCAGCAGCTTGGGGCCTGGCGGGGAGCTGTTTTTT.

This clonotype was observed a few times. The CDR3 sequence is CASSPIVGAHLETQYF. The DNA for the CDR3 is TGTGCCAGCAGTCCCATTGTGGGAGCTCACCTAGAGACCCAGTACTTC. The chain carries TRBV12-3 or TRBV12-4 and TRBJ2-5; a possible D gene is TRBD2 (5 bases). This CDR3 has 16 residues. With 5 bases removed from V and 4 bases from J, the gap between germline ends came to 20 bases.

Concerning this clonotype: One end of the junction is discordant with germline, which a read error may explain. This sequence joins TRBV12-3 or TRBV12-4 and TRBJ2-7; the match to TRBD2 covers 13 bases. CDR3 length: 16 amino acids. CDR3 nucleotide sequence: TGTGCCAGCAGGCTGAGGACTAGCGGGGGCTCCTACGGGCAGTACTTC. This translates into CASRLRTSGGSYGQYF.

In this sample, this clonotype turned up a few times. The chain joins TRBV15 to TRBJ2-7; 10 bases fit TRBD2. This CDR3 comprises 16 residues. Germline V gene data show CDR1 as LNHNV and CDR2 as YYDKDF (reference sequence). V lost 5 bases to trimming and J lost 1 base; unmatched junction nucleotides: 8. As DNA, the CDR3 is TGTGCCACCAGCCCCCGGACTAGCGGAAGATCCTACGAGCAGTACTTC. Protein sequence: CATSPRTSGRSYEQYF.